Below are 24 T cell receptor beta chains sequenced from a single sample in a study of shared clonotypes between healthy human individuals. Libraries were prepared by immunoSEQ multiplex PCR; TCRdb keeps only in-frame clonotypes and omits some of them. The data show 2.3 million or so clones, more than 85% seen once. Material: naive CD4+ T cells from PBMCs. The subset: CD45RA+ positively selected. The receptors here all came from a man younger than 35 in good health. Some clones in this sample may be carry-over from other donors' samples.

The chain employs TRBV6-5 and TRBJ1-2; TRBD1 matches 11 bases. This CDR3 is 14 amino acids long. V lost 6 bases and J lost 8; bases outside the gene matches: 8. CDR1 is MNHEY and CDR2 is SVGAGI in the germline V gene. CDR3 loop: CASSEWTGGPGYTF. The CDR3, as DNA: TGTGCCAGCAGCGAATGGACAGGGGGCCCGGGCTACACCTTC.

The genes are TRBV2 and TRBJ1-2; D possibly corresponds to TRBD1 (6 bases). The V gene's germline CDR1 is SNHLY and CDR2 FYNNEI. V shed 7 bases and J shed 8 bases, with 29 bases lying between them. The CDR3 is 17 amino acids. The CDR3 sequence: CASKKLSLQVGHFGYTF. In nucleotides, the CDR3 is TGTGCCAGCAAGAAATTGTCTCTCCAAGTGGGACACTTCGGCTACACCTTC.

This chain links TRBV7-3 with TRBJ2-5; 12 positions agree with TRBD2. V was pared by 4 bases and J by 3 bases, with 6 bases of the junction left unmatched. The V gene's germline CDR1 is SGHTA and CDR2 FQGTGA. The CDR3 extends over 16 amino acids. The CDR3 nucleotides read TGTGCCAGCAGCTCTCTAGCGGGAGGGCCAGAAGAGACCCAGTACTTC. This gives the protein CASSSLAGGPEETQYF.

The chain uses TRBV5-4 and TRBJ2-5, with 12 bases fitting TRBD2. Trimming cost V 7 bases and J 4 bases; bases outside gene matches: 8. The germline gives CDR1 SGHNT, CDR2 YYREEE (reference sequence). CDR3 size: 15 residues. CDR3 DNA: TGTGCCAGCTCCCCGGTACTAGCGGGAGGAGAGACCCAGTACTTC. This codes for CASSPVLAGGETQYF.

V gene TRBV9 combines with J gene TRBJ1-3; D is ambiguous. CDR1 is SGDLS, CDR2 YYNGEE, per germline. The CDR3 has 12 amino acids. V dropped 3 bases and J dropped 6 bases, with 7 bases sitting between them. In nucleotides, the CDR3 is TGTGCCAGCAGCGCCGGTTTAAACACCATATATTTT. Translating gives CASSAGLNTIYF.

The chain couples TRBV7-9 to TRBJ1-4; tentatively, D is TRBD1 (6 bases). Deletions cut 5 bases from V and 3 bases from J, with 7 bases between. Germline V CDR1 and CDR2: SEHNR, FQNEAQ (reference sequence). The CDR3 runs to 13 residues. CDR3: CASSGQPNEKLFF. The CDR3 region has the DNA TGTGCCAGCAGCGGACAGCCTAATGAAAAACTGTTTTTT.

With regard to this clone: Other nucleotide sequences in the sample specify the same CDR3. The chain has TRBV18 and TRBJ2-7; D remains ambiguous. The CDR3 has 14 amino acids. In germline, CDR1 is KGHSH, CDR2 LQKENI. V dropped 2 bases and J dropped 0 bases, with 8 bases sitting between them. CDR3: CASSPILDSYEQYF. In nucleotides, the CDR3 is TGTGCCAGCTCACCAATTCTAGACTCCTACGAGCAGTACTTC.

The chain is built from TRBV2 and TRBJ1-3; no reliable D call. From germline, CDR1 is SNHLY and CDR2 FYNNEI. The length of the CDR3 is 15 residues. V lost 4 bases and J 0 bases, leaving 10 bases between the germline ends. In DNA, the CDR3 is TGTGCCAGCAGTGTTTACGCCGTCTCTGGAAACACCATATATTTT. Its protein product is CASSVYAVSGNTIYF.

The genes are TRBV4-3 and TRBJ2-7; no clear D. The CDR3 extends over 13 amino acids. Trimming removed 0 bases at V and 5 bases at J, with 8 bases between. CDR1 is LGHNA and CDR2 is YSLEER in the germline V gene. This CDR3 is CASSQEFSDEQYF. CDR3 coding DNA: TGCGCCAGCAGCCAAGAATTTAGTGACGAGCAGTACTTC.

The chain has TRBV6-6 and TRBJ2-7, with unresolved D. V lost 2 bases to trimming and J lost 0 bases, with 8 bases between them. Germline values: CDR1 MNHNY, CDR2 SVGAGI (reference sequence). CDR3 length: 14 residues. In DNA, the CDR3 is TGTGCCAGCAGTTACAGCTCCCTCTCCTACGAGCAGTACTTC. It specifies CASSYSSLSYEQYF.

The chain is built from TRBV6-6 and TRBJ1-2; D gene uncertain. CDR1 is MNHNY and CDR2 is SVGAGI in the germline V gene (reference sequence). V was clipped by 7 bases and J by 6 bases, with 18 bases between them. The CDR3 runs 14 residues. The CDR3 loop is CASKGTPAVDGYTF. The CDR3 coding sequence is TGTGCCAGCAAGGGAACCCCGGCAGTCGATGGCTACACCTTC.

V gene TRBV27 combines with J gene TRBJ2-3, with no clear D. The ends were cut back, 3 bases at V and 6 bases at J, with 7 bases in the middle. This CDR3 has 12 residues. Looked up from germline, CDR1 is MNHEY and CDR2 is SMNVEV (reference sequence). The CDR3 DNA reads TGTGCCAGCAGTTTCAGCCGGGATACGCAGTATTTT. It is translated as CASSFSRDTQYF.

The genes are TRBV7-2 and TRBJ2-2; D may be TRBD1 (6 bases). V was trimmed by 5 bases and J by 5 bases, leaving 21 bases between them. The length of the CDR3 is 17 residues. The germline V gene encodes CDR1 SGHTA and CDR2 FQGNSA. CDR3 region: CASSLPTPGARTGELFF. The CDR3 nucleotides read TGTGCCAGCAGCCTTCCTACTCCAGGGGCGCGGACCGGGGAGCTGTTTTTT.

The V call is TRBV6-1, the J call TRBJ2-7, with D unresolved. With 4 bases removed from V and 0 bases from J, the gap between germline ends came to 7 bases. The CDR3 extends over 13 amino acids. From germline, CDR1 is MNHNS and CDR2 SASEGT. The DNA for the CDR3 is TGTGCCAGCAGTGGGCAGGTCTCCTACGAGCAGTACTTC. This codes for CASSGQVSYEQYF.

V and J are TRBV28 and TRBJ1-4, with D tentatively TRBD1 (6 bases). The V end lost 4 bases, the J end lost 8 bases, and 20 bases lay between the germline ends. This CDR3 is 16 amino acids long. The germline V gene has CDR1 MDHEN and CDR2 SYDVKM. CDR3 protein: CASSWGTGGLGEKLFF. The DNA of the CDR3 is TGTGCCAGCAGTTGGGGGACGGGGGGCTTGGGCGAAAAACTGTTTTTT.

This chain connects TRBV23-1 to TRBJ1-4; D is unresolved. TRBV23-1 is annotated as an ORF whose role is uncertain. This CDR3 spans 12 amino acids. The V end was cut by 6 bases, the J end by 7 bases, with 9 bases between. CDR3: CASSPNSEKLFF. The CDR3 nucleotides read TGCGCCAGCAGCCCTAACTCTGAAAAACTGTTTTTT.

V gene TRBV27 combines with J gene TRBJ2-7, with 9 bases matching TRBD1. J gave up 2 bases and V 4 bases, and 9 bases lay outside the gene matches. This CDR3 is built from 16 residues. The V gene's germline CDR1 is MNHEY and CDR2 SMNVEV (reference sequence). The CDR3 spells CASSSPGTGRTYEQYF. The DNA of the CDR3 is TGTGCCAGCAGTTCACCTGGGACAGGGCGCACCTACGAGCAGTACTTC.

The chain recombines TRBV7-2 with TRBJ2-7; D ambiguous. Trimming stripped 5 bases from V and 3 bases from J, with 14 bases between. Looked up from germline, CDR1 is SGHTA and CDR2 is FQGNSA. CDR3 size: 14 residues. The DNA for the CDR3 is TGTGCCAGCAGCCCCCCTCTGGCGGTCTACGAGCAGTACTTC. It translates to CASSPPLAVYEQYF.

This chain uses TRBV7-2 with TRBJ2-5, with TRBD2 identical over 8 bases. V was clipped by 1 base and J by 3 bases; unmatched bases: 1. The CDR3 extends over 14 amino acids. Germline V gene sequence: CDR1 SGHTA, CDR2 FQGNSA. In DNA, the CDR3 is TGTGCCAGCAGCTTAGAGGGACTAGAAGAGACCCAGTACTTC. Translating gives CASSLEGLEETQYF.

The CDR3 DNA is TGTGCCAGCAGTGATCCGTCTAGCGGGAGATCCTACAATGAGCAGTTCTTC. This gives the protein CASSDPSSGRSYNEQFF. The chain carries TRBV2 and TRBJ2-1, with 10 bases that match TRBD2. Germline CDR1 is SNHLY and CDR2 is FYNNEI. The CDR3 has 17 residues. Germline trimming cut 3 bases from V and 1 base from J; bases unmatched to any gene: 6.

V and J are TRBV2 and TRBJ2-7; TRBD2 aligns across 7 bases. V lost 8 bases and J lost 1; bases outside the gene matches: 5. The CDR3 spans 13 residues. The germline gives CDR1 SNHLY, CDR2 FYNNEI. The CDR3 region is CASGLSGSYEQYF. DNA of the CDR3: TGTGCCAGCGGGCTTAGCGGGTCCTACGAGCAGTACTTC.

The rearrangement joins TRBV7-8 to TRBJ1-1; the match to TRBD1 covers 7 bases. The CDR3 loop spans 11 amino acids. Germline V gene lookup returns CDR1 SGHVS and CDR2 FQNEAQ. With V trimmed by 3 bases and J by 11 bases, 3 bases remained unmatched. This CDR3 reads CASSFRGWAFF. CDR3 DNA: TGTGCCAGCAGCTTCAGGGGGTGGGCTTTCTTT.

The rearrangement uses TRBV2 and TRBJ1-5, with D possibly matching TRBD1 (5 bases). With 6 bases removed from V and 5 bases from J, the gap between germline ends came to 11 bases. CDR1 and CDR2 from the germline V gene are SNHLY and FYNNEI. There are 13 residues in the CDR3. This CDR3 is CASSLGGDQPQHF. CDR3 in DNA: TGTGCCAGCAGCCTTGGGGGGGATCAGCCCCAGCATTTT.

This chain links TRBV10-3 with TRBJ2-5; unclear D gene. The CDR3 totals 13 residues. Germline CDR1 ENHRY, CDR2 SYGVKD. V was pared by 0 bases and J by 7 bases, with 9 bases between. The CDR3 DNA reads as TGTGCCATCAGTGAGTCGTCGGTCGCGACCCAGTACTTC. This codes for CAISESSVATQYF.